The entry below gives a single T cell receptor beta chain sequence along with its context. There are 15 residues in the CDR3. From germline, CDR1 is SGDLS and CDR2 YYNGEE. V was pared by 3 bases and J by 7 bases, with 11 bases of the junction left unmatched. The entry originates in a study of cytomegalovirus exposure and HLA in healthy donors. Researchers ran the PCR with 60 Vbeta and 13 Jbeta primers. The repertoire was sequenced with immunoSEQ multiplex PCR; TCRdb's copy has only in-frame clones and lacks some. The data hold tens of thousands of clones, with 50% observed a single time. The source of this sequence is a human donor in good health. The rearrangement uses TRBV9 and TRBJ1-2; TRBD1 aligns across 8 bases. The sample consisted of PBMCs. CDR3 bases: TGTGCCAGCAGCGAGAGGGGGGACAGGATCGGTGGCTACACCTTC. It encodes CASSERGDRIGGYTF.